The entry below describes one T cell receptor beta chain. What it binds is unknown. These data are taken from a study of cytomegalovirus exposure and HLA in healthy donors. Points from the study as a whole: For most subjects, TCR beta sequences were reported to predict HLA-A and HLA-B alleles with accuracy. Analysis performed later found more than 15,000 TCR beta sequences associated with HLA alleles at 0.05 false discovery rate. Analysis was carried out at a later point, and it linked a missense DCLRE1C variant to TCR beta V- and J-gene trimming. Likely technical artifact: a cluster of highly shared sequence variants.

CDR3 length: 17 residues. Germline assignment: CDR1 SGHTS and CDR2 YDEGEE. V shed 2 bases and J 4 bases; nucleotides not matched to a gene: 14. PCR primers comprised 60 Vbeta and 13 Jbeta primers. Assay used: immunoSEQ multiplex PCR; TCRdb lists only in-frame clones, some missing. Across about 84,000 clones, the top ten clones capture 0.58% of the sample. The chain employs TRBV5-8 and TRBJ2-7, with 8 bases lining up with TRBD1. This receptor was taken from a man aged 50 or older in good health and CMV-seronegative. Source material: PBMCs. This CDR3 is CASSLLQGDIWLYEQYF. The CDR3 bases are TGTGCCAGCAGCTTATTACAGGGGGATATTTGGTTGTACGAGCAGTACTTC.